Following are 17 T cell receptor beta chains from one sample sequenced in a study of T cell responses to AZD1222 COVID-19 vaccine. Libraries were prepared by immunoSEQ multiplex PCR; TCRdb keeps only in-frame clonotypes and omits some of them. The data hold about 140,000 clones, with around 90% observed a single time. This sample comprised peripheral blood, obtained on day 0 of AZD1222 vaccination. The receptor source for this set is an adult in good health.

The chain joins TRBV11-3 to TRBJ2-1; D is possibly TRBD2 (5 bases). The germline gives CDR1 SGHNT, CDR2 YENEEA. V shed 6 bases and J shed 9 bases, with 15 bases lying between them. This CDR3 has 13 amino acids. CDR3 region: CASSSRAAGEQFF. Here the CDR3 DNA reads TGTGCCAGCAGTTCCCGAGCGGCGGGTGAGCAGTTCTTC.

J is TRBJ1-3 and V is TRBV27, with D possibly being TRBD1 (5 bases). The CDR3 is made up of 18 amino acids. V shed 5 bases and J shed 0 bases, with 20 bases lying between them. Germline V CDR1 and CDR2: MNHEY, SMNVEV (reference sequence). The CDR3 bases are TGTGCCAGCAGTCCACGAGGGACCGTAAATCCCTCTGGAAACACCATATATTTT. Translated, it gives CASSPRGTVNPSGNTIYF.

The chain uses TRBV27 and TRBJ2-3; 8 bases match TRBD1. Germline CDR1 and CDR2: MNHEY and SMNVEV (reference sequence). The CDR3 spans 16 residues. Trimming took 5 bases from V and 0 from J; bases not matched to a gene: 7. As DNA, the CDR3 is TGTGCCAGCAGTCCCTCCGGGACAGGAAGCACAGATACGCAGTATTTT. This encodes CASSPSGTGSTDTQYF.

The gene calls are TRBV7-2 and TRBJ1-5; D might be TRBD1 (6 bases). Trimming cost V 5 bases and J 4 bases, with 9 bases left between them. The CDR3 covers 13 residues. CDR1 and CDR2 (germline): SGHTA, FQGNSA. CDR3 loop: CASSPTGNQPQHF. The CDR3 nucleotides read TGTGCCAGCAGCCCAACAGGGAATCAGCCCCAGCATTTT.

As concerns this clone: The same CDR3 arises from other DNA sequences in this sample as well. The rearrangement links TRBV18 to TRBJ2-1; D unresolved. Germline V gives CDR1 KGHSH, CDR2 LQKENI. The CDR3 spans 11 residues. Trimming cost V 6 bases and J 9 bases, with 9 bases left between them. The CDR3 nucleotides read TGTGCCAGCTCTCCAAATTCTGAGCAGTTCTTC. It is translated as CASSPNSEQFF.

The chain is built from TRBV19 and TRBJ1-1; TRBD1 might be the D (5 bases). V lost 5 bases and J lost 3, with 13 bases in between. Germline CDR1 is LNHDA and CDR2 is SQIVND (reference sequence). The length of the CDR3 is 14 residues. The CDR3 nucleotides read TGTGCCAGTAGTCGGGGCCCAGGGCACACTGAAGCTTTCTTT. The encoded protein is CASSRGPGHTEAFF.

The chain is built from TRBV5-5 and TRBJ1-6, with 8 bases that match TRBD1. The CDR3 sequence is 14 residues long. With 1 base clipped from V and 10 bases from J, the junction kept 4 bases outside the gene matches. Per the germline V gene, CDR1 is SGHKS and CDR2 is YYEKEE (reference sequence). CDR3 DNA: TGTGCCAGCAGCTTGTACAGGGGGAACTCACCCCTCCACTTT. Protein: CASSLYRGNSPLHF. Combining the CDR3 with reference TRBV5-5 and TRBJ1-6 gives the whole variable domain DAGVTQSPTHLIKTRGQQVTLRCSPISGHKSVSWYQQVLGQGPQFIFQYYEKEERGRGNFPDRFSARQFPNYSSELNVNALLLGDSALYLCASSLYRGNSPLHFGNGTRLTVT.

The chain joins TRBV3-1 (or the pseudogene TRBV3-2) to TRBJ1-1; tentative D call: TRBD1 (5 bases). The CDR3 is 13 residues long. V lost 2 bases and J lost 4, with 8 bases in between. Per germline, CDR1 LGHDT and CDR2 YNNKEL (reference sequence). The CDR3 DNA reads TGTGCCAGCAGCCAACAGGGTGGCACTGAAGCTTTCTTT. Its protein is CASSQQGGTEAFF.

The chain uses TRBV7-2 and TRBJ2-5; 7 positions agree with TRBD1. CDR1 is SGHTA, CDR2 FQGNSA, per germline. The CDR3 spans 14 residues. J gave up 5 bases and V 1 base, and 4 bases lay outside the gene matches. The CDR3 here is CASSLEGRGETQYF. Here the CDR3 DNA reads TGTGCCAGCAGCTTAGAGGGCAGGGGGGAGACCCAGTACTTC.

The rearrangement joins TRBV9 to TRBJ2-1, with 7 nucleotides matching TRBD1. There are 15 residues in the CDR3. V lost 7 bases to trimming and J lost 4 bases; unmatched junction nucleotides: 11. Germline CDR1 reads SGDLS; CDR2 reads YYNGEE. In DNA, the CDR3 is TGTGCCAGCCCGCTGAGAGGGGGCACGTACAATGAGCAGTTCTTC. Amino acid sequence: CASPLRGGTYNEQFF.

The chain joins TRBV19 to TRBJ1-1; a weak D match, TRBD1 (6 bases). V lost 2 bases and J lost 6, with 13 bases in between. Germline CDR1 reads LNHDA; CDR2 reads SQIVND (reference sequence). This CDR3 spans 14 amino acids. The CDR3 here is CASSIYREGPEAFF. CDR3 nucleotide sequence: TGTGCCAGTAGTATATACAGGGAGGGTCCTGAAGCTTTCTTT. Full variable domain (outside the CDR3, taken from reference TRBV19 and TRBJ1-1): DGGITQSPKYLFRKEGQNVTLSCEQNLNHDAMYWYRQDPGQGLRLIYYSQIVNDFQKGDIAEGYSVSREKKESFPLTVTSAQKNPTAFYLCASSIYREGPEAFFGQGTRLTVV.

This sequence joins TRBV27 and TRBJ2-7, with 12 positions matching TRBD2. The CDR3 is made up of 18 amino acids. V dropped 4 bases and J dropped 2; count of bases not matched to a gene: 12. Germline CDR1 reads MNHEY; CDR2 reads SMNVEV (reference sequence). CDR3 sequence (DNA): TGTGCCAGCAGTTCCCCGGGACTAGCGGGCGTCACAACCTACGAGCAGTACTTC. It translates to CASSSPGLAGVTTYEQYF.

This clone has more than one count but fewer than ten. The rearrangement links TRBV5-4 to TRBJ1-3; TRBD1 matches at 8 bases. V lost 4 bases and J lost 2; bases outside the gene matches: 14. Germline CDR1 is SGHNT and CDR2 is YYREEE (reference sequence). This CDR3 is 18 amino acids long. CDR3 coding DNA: TGTGCCAGCAGCACCCTGGTGATGGACAGGGTGGCTGGAAACACCATATATTTT. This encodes CASSTLVMDRVAGNTIYF.

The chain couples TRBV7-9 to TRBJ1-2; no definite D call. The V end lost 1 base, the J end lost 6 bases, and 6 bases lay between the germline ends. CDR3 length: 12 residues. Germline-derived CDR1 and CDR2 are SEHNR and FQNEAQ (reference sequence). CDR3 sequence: CASSLGGNGYTF. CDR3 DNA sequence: TGTGCCAGCAGCTTAGGCGGGAATGGCTACACCTTC.

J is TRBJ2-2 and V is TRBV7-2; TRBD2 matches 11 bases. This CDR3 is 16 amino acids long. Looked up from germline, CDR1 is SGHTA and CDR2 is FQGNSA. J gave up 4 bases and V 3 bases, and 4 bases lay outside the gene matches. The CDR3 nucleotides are TGTGCCAGCAGCTTCAAAGGACTAGCGGGCACCGGGGAGCTGTTTTTT. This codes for CASSFKGLAGTGELFF.

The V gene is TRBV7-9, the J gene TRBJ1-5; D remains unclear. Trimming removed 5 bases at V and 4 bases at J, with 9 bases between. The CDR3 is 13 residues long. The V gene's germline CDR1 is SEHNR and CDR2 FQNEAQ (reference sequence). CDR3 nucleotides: TGTGCCAGCAGCCTCGGTCTGAATCAGCCCCAGCATTTT. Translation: CASSLGLNQPQHF.

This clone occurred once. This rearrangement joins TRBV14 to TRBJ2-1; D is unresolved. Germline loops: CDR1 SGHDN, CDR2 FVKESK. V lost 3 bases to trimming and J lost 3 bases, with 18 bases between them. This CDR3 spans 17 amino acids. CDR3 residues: CASSHRLELVGYNEQFF. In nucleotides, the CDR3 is TGTGCCAGCAGCCATAGACTGGAATTAGTAGGCTACAATGAGCAGTTCTTC.